Listed here are 31 T cell receptor beta chains from one sample, sequenced in a study of CDR3 diversity in severe acne. TCRdb fed the PCR reads into MiXCR, producing one record per CDR3 protein. The sample consists of about 97,000 distinct CDR3 sequences, under 60% of them appearing once. Sequenced material: blood. These receptors all stem from a male donor with acne.

This chain joins TRBV12-3 or TRBV12-4 and TRBJ2-5, with D uncertain. The V gene lost 6 bases and the J gene lost 2 bases, with 10 bases spanning the gap. The CDR3 covers 13 residues. In nucleotides, the CDR3 is TGTGCCAGCAGCCGCCAAGAACAAGAGACCCAGTACTTC. This gives the protein CASSRQEQETQYF.

This clonotype was counted only a few times. Relative to the germline gene, one junction end is altered; a read error may explain this. The chain uses TRBV5-4 and TRBJ2-1; 10 bases fit TRBD2. Germline-derived CDR1 and CDR2 are SGHNT and YYREEE (reference sequence). The CDR3 has 13 residues. In nucleotides, the CDR3 is TGTGCCAGCAGCTTTACGCCCGGACTAGCGGAGGTCTTC. Protein product: CASSFTPGLAEVF.

V usage is TRBV13 and J usage is TRBJ1-6, with no clear D. The CDR3 spans 14 residues. The germline V gene has CDR1 PRHDT and CDR2 FYEKMQ (reference sequence). Trimming pared 5 bases from V and 10 bases from J, leaving 15 bases between. CDR3 loop: CASSQRDLRSPLHF. CDR3 in DNA: TGTGCCAGCAGCCAACGCGACCTTCGGTCACCCCTCCACTTT.

This clonotype was seen only a few times. The CDR3 nucleotides are TGTGCCAGCTCGGGTCGGGAGGGCCAGGTCATTCAGTACTTC. Protein sequence: CASSGREGQVIQYF. The V gene is TRBV2, the J gene TRBJ2-4, with 8 bases that match TRBD2. Looked up from germline, CDR1 is SNHLY and CDR2 is FYNNEI. V was clipped by 8 bases and J by 9 bases; unmatched bases: 12. There are 14 residues in the CDR3.

The genes are TRBV20-1 and TRBJ2-7; D may be TRBD1 (6 bases). Per germline, CDR1 DFQATT and CDR2 SNEGSKA (reference sequence). Trimming took 3 bases from V and 0 from J, leaving 15 bases between them. The length of the CDR3 is 15 residues. CDR3 sequence: CSASRAGTFSYEQYF. Written as DNA, the CDR3 is TGCAGTGCTAGTCGGGCCGGGACATTCTCCTACGAGCAGTACTTC.

The CDR3 spells CASSYSSGQGSELFF. CDR3 DNA sequence: TGCGCCAGCAGCTACTCCTCGGGACAGGGGTCCGAGCTGTTTTTT. The gene calls are TRBV5-1 and TRBJ2-2; TRBD1 agrees at 10 bases. The CDR3 runs to 15 residues. Germline V gene data show CDR1 as SGHRS and CDR2 as YFSETQ. Unmatched junction bases numbered 10, after V lost 3 bases and J lost 11 bases.

This clonotype was seen at least ten times. The CDR3 loop reads CASSSREAGQNYGYTF. CDR3 in DNA: TGTGCCAGCAGCTCAAGAGAAGCAGGCCAGAACTATGGCTACACCTTC. V and J are TRBV7-2 and TRBJ1-2; D unclear. V lost 4 bases and J lost 2, with 17 bases in between. The CDR3 spans 16 residues. The germline V gene encodes CDR1 SGHTA and CDR2 FQGNSA.

The CDR3 region is CASSVKAKETQYF. The DNA for the CDR3 is TGTGCCAGCAGCGTGAAGGCAAAAGAGACCCAGTACTTC. The chain couples TRBV9 to TRBJ2-5; D is unclear. CDR3 length equals 13 residues. Germline values: CDR1 SGDLS, CDR2 YYNGEE. The V end lost 2 bases, the J end lost 3 bases, and 8 bases lay between the germline ends.

A word on this clonotype: The CDR3 does not end in the conserved phenylalanine or tryptophan, so this is likely a read error. CDR3 residues: CASSVDGTEAFL. The CDR3 DNA follows: TGTGCCAGCAGCGTAGATGGAACTGAAGCTTTCCTT. J is TRBJ1-1 and V is TRBV9, with D unclear. Germline-derived CDR1 and CDR2 are SGDLS and YYNGEE. Trimming took 0 bases from V and 5 from J, leaving 5 bases between them. This CDR3 is built from 12 residues.

The sample holds many counts of this clonotype. The chain employs TRBV6-1 and TRBJ2-5; 7 nucleotides align to TRBD1. Unmatched junction bases numbered 7, after V lost 5 bases and J lost 1 base. The CDR3 has 15 amino acids. The germline CDR1 and CDR2 sequences are MNHNS and SASEGT. The CDR3 spells CASSSGTASQETQYF. CDR3 coding DNA: TGTGCCAGCAGTTCCGGGACAGCCAGCCAAGAGACCCAGTACTTC.

The chain links TRBV28 to TRBJ2-5, with no clear D. V was shortened by 7 bases and J by 4 bases, with 16 bases between the two germline ends. This CDR3 contains 14 residues. Germline V gives CDR1 MDHEN, CDR2 SYDVKM. The CDR3 DNA sequence: TGTGCCAGCACCAAACCCGGAGCCTTAGAGACCCAGTACTTC. This gives the protein CASTKPGALETQYF.

This clonotype was recorded only once. A junction end diverges from the germline sequence, so it may reflect a read error. The DNA of the CDR3 is TGTGCCAGCACCAAAGGGGGGAACACTGAAGCTCTCTTT. This translates into CASTKGGNTEALF. The chain joins TRBV6-5 to TRBJ1-1; possible D gene TRBD1, 6 bases. The CDR3 covers 13 residues. Germline CDR1 reads MNHEY; CDR2 reads SVGAGI.

The chain has TRBV4-3 and TRBJ2-1; D ambiguous. CDR1 and CDR2 from the germline V gene are LGHNA and YSLEER. This CDR3 has 14 residues. Deletions cut 0 bases from V and 8 bases from J, with 11 bases between. The CDR3 here is CASSQDRSSDEQFF. The CDR3 DNA sequence: TGCGCCAGCAGCCAAGATCGGAGTTCCGATGAGCAGTTCTTC.

This clonotype was seen only a few times. The chain employs TRBV29-1 and TRBJ2-3, with 10 bases identical to TRBD2. Germline V gene data show CDR1 as SQVTM and CDR2 as ANQGSEA. Trimming cost V 2 bases and J 3 bases; bases outside gene matches: 2. There are 14 residues in the CDR3. CDR3 bases: TGCAGCGTTGAACTAGCGGGAGTTACAGATACGCAGTATTTT. It translates to CSVELAGVTDTQYF.

This clonotype was seen a few times. This rearrangement joins TRBV12-3 or TRBV12-4 to TRBJ1-2; no clear D gene. V was cut by 5 bases and J by 0 bases, with 13 bases left in between. The CDR3 consists of 15 residues. The CDR3: CASSPYRLSNYGYTF. CDR3 bases: TGTGCCAGCAGTCCCTACAGACTTTCTAACTATGGCTACACCTTC.

In its sample, this clonotype was seen many times. The genes are TRBV20-1 and TRBJ2-1; no firm D call. Germline loops: CDR1 DFQATT, CDR2 SNEGSKA (reference sequence). The CDR3 sequence is 13 residues long. Trimming stripped 4 bases from V and 0 bases from J, with 7 bases between. Written as DNA, the CDR3 is TGCAGTGCTACAGACCCCTCCTACAATGAGCAGTTCTTC. Its protein is CSATDPSYNEQFF.

This chain uses TRBV20-1 with TRBJ2-7; 8 bases fit TRBD2. V shed 3 bases, J shed 2 bases, and the junction held 0 bases outside the gene matches. CDR1 and CDR2 (germline): DFQATT, SNEGSKA (reference sequence). The CDR3 runs 12 residues. The CDR3 nucleotides are TGCAGTGCTAGCGGGAGGGCCTACGAGCAGTACTTC. Residues: CSASGRAYEQYF.

This clonotype was detected ten times or more. The V call is TRBV27, the J call TRBJ2-2; D gene unclear. CDR1 and CDR2 (germline): MNHEY, SMNVEV (reference sequence). The CDR3 consists of 14 residues. Trimming pared 2 bases from V and 6 bases from J, leaving 10 bases between. The CDR3 DNA sequence: TGTGCCAGCAGTTTAGGTCTTTTTGCCGGGGAGCTGTTTTTT. Translating it yields CASSLGLFAGELFF.

On this clonotype itself: This clone may be a read error of a much larger clone one base away. The CDR3 spells CASSRTGGTYNEQFF. CDR3 DNA: TGCGCCAGCAGCCGGACAGGGGGGACCTACAATGAGCAGTTCTTC. V gene TRBV5-1 combines with J gene TRBJ2-1; 10 bases align to TRBD1. Germline trimming cut 4 bases from V and 2 bases from J; bases unmatched to any gene: 3. The CDR3 totals 15 residues. CDR1 is SGHRS, CDR2 YFSETQ, per germline. Full variable domain (remainder filled in from reference TRBV5-1 and TRBJ2-1): KAGVTQTPRYLIKTRGQQVTLSCSPISGHRSVSWYQQTPGQGLQFLFEYFSETQRNKGNFPGRFSGRQFSNSRSEMNVSTLELGDSALYLCASSRTGGTYNEQFFGPGTRLTVL.

In this sample, this clonotype turned up once. The junction differs from germline at one of its ends, possibly a read error. V usage is TRBV28 and J usage is TRBJ1-1, with 7 bases aligning to TRBD1. The CDR3 contains 14 residues. CDR1 MDHEN and CDR2 SYDVKM come from the germline V gene. The CDR3 bases are TGTGCCAGCGGTCCGATTCCAGGGGGAACTGAAGCCTTCTTT. It specifies CASGPIPGGTEAFF.

The chain links TRBV15 to TRBJ1-2; D unresolved. V lost 3 bases, J lost 5 bases, and 19 bases lay in between. The CDR3 has 16 amino acids. Germline V gene sequence: CDR1 LNHNV, CDR2 YYDKDF (reference sequence). The CDR3 region has the DNA TGTGCCACCAGCAGCCTGGCCGGGAGCAGAAAATATGGCTACACCTTC. It codes for CATSSLAGSRKYGYTF.

This clonotype occurred once. A read error may be the cause here, since a much bigger clone is one base away. This chain links TRBV5-6 with TRBJ2-2; D might be TRBD1 (6 bases). Germline-derived CDR1 and CDR2 are SGHDT and YYEEEE. V was shortened by 1 base and J by 3 bases, with 16 bases between the two germline ends. The CDR3 runs to 17 residues. Here the CDR3 reads CASSLSQGMEDTGELFF. The CDR3 DNA follows: TGTGCCAGCAGCTTGTCGCAGGGGATGGAGGACACCGGGGAGCTGTTTTTT.

The chain has TRBV29-1 and TRBJ1-1; D gene ambiguous. The CDR3 is 13 residues long. Germline V gene lookup returns CDR1 SQVTM and CDR2 ANQGSEA. V was trimmed by 7 bases and J by 5 bases, leaving 17 bases between them. The CDR3, as DNA: TGCAGCGCCGGCCCGTCTGGTCGGACTGAAGCTTTCTTT. It translates to CSAGPSGRTEAFF. The full variable domain, its missing parts supplied by reference TRBV29-1 and TRBJ1-1, is SAVISQKPSRDICQRGTSLTIQCQVDSQVTMMFWYRQQPGQSLTLIATANQGSEATYESGFVIDKFPISRPNLTFSTLTVSNMSPEDSSIYLCSAGPSGRTEAFFGQGTRLTVV.

The V gene is TRBV7-9, the J gene TRBJ2-5; 7 bases fit TRBD1. Germline assignment: CDR1 SEHNR and CDR2 FQNEAQ (reference sequence). The V and J ends lost 5 bases and 5 bases, in that order; junction bases with no gene match: 8. The CDR3 is 14 amino acids. The DNA for the CDR3 is TGTGCCAGCAGCCTCCAGGGGGTTGGGGAGACCCAGTACTTC. Amino acids: CASSLQGVGETQYF. Based on the CDR3 plus reference TRBV7-9 and TRBJ2-5, the full variable domain is DTGVSQNPRHKITKRGQNVTFRCDPISEHNRLYWYRQTLGQGPEFLTYFQNEAQLEKSRLLSDRFSAERPKGSFSTLEIQRTEQGDSAMYLCASSLQGVGETQYFGPGTRLLVL.

This clonotype was seen a handful of times. The chain is built from TRBV12-3 or TRBV12-4 and TRBJ2-5; 8 bases map to TRBD2. J lost 5 bases, V lost 5 bases, and 4 bases had no gene match. CDR3 length: 13 amino acids. The CDR3 bases are TGTGCCAGCAGTCCAAGCGGGAGTGAGACCCAGTACTTC. Encoded protein: CASSPSGSETQYF.

This rearrangement joins TRBV9 to TRBJ2-7; a possible D gene is TRBD2 (5 bases). The DNA end lines up better with TRBJ2-1; the J call may be wrong. CDR1 and CDR2 (germline): SGDLS, YYNGEE. This CDR3 has 15 amino acids. CDR3 in amino acids: CASRPPGGEDNEQFF. The CDR3, as DNA: TGTGCCAGCAGACCCCCCGGAGGAGAAGACAATGAGCAGTTCTTC.

Many counts were recorded for this clonotype. V is TRBV28 and J is TRBJ1-6; D may be TRBD1 (5 bases). CDR3 length: 17 residues. The germline CDR1 and CDR2 sequences are MDHEN and SYDVKM. The V end was cut by 9 bases, the J end by 3 bases, with 21 bases between. The CDR3 DNA is TGTGCCAGTACCACCTCAGCTGGGACCGGCTATAATTCACCCCTCCACTTT. It is translated as CASTTSAGTGYNSPLHF.

By its share, this clonotype is medium-sized. Written as DNA, the CDR3 is TGCAGTGCTAGAACAGAACCCACAGATACGCAGTATTTT. It yields the protein CSARTEPTDTQYF. The chain carries TRBV20-1 and TRBJ2-3; no clear D. The V gene lost 2 bases and the J gene lost 2 bases, with 8 bases spanning the gap. Germline V gene data show CDR1 as DFQATT and CDR2 as SNEGSKA (reference sequence). This CDR3 comprises 13 residues.

For this clonotype: A read error is possible here, since a much larger clone lies one base away. The gene calls are TRBV20-1 and TRBJ1-2; D possibly corresponds to TRBD1 (6 bases). This CDR3 spans 15 amino acids. Trimming cost V 7 bases and J 2 bases, with 20 bases left between them. Looked up from germline, CDR1 is DFQATT and CDR2 is SNEGSKA (reference sequence). The CDR3 protein is CSVSPDRIENYGYTF. CDR3 bases: TGCAGTGTTTCCCCCGACAGGATAGAGAACTATGGCTACACCTTC.

For the CDR3, the DNA is TGTGCCAGCAGGAAATGGGCGGGTAGCCAAGAGACCCAGTACTTC. This sequence encodes CASRKWAGSQETQYF. The chain uses TRBV6-5 and TRBJ2-5, with a tentative D call TRBD2 (5 bases). Germline V gene sequence: CDR1 MNHEY, CDR2 SVGAGI. Trimming removed 6 bases at V and 1 base at J, with 15 bases between. There are 15 residues in the CDR3.

A word on this clonotype: A read error may explain this, as a much larger clone is one base away. The rearrangement uses TRBV10-2 and TRBJ2-2; D is perhaps TRBD2 (6 bases). Germline V CDR1 and CDR2: WSHSY, SAAADI. This CDR3 region has 15 residues. The CDR3 loop reads CASSEPYAGSGELVF. CDR3 DNA sequence: TGCGCCAGCAGTGAGCCCTACGCGGGATCCGGGGAGCTGGTTTTT.